A selection of T cell receptor beta chains follows, all from one sample in a study of vaccination effects on CD4 cells after COVID-19. Repertoires were generated with immunoSEQ multiplex PCR, while TCRdb's copy carries only in-frame clones and drops some. The table includes tens of thousands of clones, around 68% detected once. Their antigens are not known. Here the sequenced sample was CD4+ T cells from PBMCs cultured with SARS-CoV-2 spike peptides, taken before COVID-19 vaccination. Receptors originate from a human donor who received a COVID-19 vaccine. Each CDR3 is given with its conserved first and last residue. The D gene is left open where the match is weak. The listing skips clone size in some rows; elsewhere it reads once, few, many or a size class.

J,D,length,V,size,DNA,CDR3
TRBJ2-1,TRBD2,16,TRBV9,.,TGTGCCAGCAGCCCTGGACTAGACCGATTAATAAATGAGCAGTTCTTC,CASSPGLDRLINEQFF
TRBJ2-1,.,12,TRBV25-1,.,TGTGCCAGCAGTGAATTGAGGGGCGAGCAGTTCTTC,CASSELRGEQFF
TRBJ1-2,TRBD1,17,TRBV7-2,.,TGTGCCAGCAGCTTAGCGGGGACAGGGGGCGGTTGGGATGGCTACACCTTC,CASSLAGTGGGWDGYTF
TRBJ1-1,.,15,TRBV5-1,.,TGCGCCAGCAGCTTGGCCGTAGGGGGGAACACTGAAGCTTTCTTT,CASSLAVGGNTEAFF
TRBJ1-1,.,11,TRBV12-3/TRBV12-4,.,TGTGCCAGCATGGGCAGGGTATCGTCTTTCTTT,CASMGRVSSFF
TRBJ2-5,.,14,TRBV7-2,few,TGTGCCAGCAGCCTCGGGACAACCAAAGAGACCCAGTACTTC,CASSLGTTKETQYF
TRBJ2-2,TRBD2,16,TRBV27,few,TGTGCCAGCTGTCGAAGGACTAGCATGAACACCGGGGAGCTGTTTTTT,CASCRRTSMNTGELFF
TRBJ2-3,TRBD2,16,TRBV30,.,TGTGCCTGGAGTGTACCACTAGCGGGGCTCACAGATACGCAGTATTTT,CAWSVPLAGLTDTQYF
TRBJ1-2,.,14,TRBV6-1,.,TGTGCCAGCAGTGAGGGAGGCGGAACCTATGGCTACACCTTC,CASSEGGGTYGYTF
TRBJ1-2,TRBD1,13,TRBV7-2,.,TGTGCCAGCAGCCTGGACAGGAGGTATGGCTACACCTTC,CASSLDRRYGYTF
TRBJ1-2,TRBD1,14,TRBV7-9,.,TGTGCCAGCACCAAACGACAGGGATTCGAGGGCTACACCTTC,CASTKRQGFEGYTF
TRBJ1-2,.,12,TRBV5-1,.,TGCGCCAGCAGCTTGACAGGGTCAGGCTACACCTTC,CASSLTGSGYTF
TRBJ1-2,.,13,TRBV10-3,.,TGTGCCATCAGTGTGAACTCACAGGGACGCTACACCTTC,CAISVNSQGRYTF
TRBJ2-2,.,14,TRBV4-2,.,TGTGCCAGCAGCCAAGTTCAGCTGGACGGGGAGCTGTTTTTT,CASSQVQLDGELFF
TRBJ1-6,.,13,TRBV4-3,.,TGCGCCAGCAGCCAAGAGGGGGAGTCACCCCTCCACTTT,CASSQEGESPLHF
TRBJ2-6,.,18,TRBV28,.,TGTGCCAGCAGTTTGTGGCAGGGGATGGGCTCTGGGGCCAACGTCCTGACTTTC,CASSLWQGMGSGANVLTF
TRBJ1-1,TRBD1,15,TRBV18,.,TGTGCCAGCTCACCACGGACAGGGGGCTTCACTGAAGCTTTCTTT,CASSPRTGGFTEAFF
TRBJ2-1,.,14,TRBV7-9,few,TGTGCCAGCAGCTTAGGGCAGCTAGACTATGAGCAGTTCTTC,CASSLGQLDYEQFF
TRBJ2-1,.,13,TRBV11-2,once,TGTGCCAGCAGCTTATTAGATTACAATGAGCAGTTCTTC,CASSLLDYNEQFF
TRBJ1-1,.,13,TRBV2,.,TGTGCCAGCAGTTTCGCAGGGAACACTGAAGCTTTCTTT,CASSFAGNTEAFF
TRBJ2-3,.,13,TRBV7-2,.,TGTGCCAGCAGCTTACGGTGGGCAGATACGCAGTATTTT,CASSLRWADTQYF
TRBJ2-1,TRBD1,16,TRBV24-1,.,TGTGCCACCAGTGATGGGACAGGGGGAATAGTAAATGAGCAGTTCTTC,CATSDGTGGIVNEQFF
TRBJ2-7,.,12,TRBV15,.,TGTGCCACCAGCACTCAGGGGTACGAGCAGTACTTC,CATSTQGYEQYF
TRBJ2-3,.,11,TRBV6-5,.,TGTGCCAGCAGTTACGGGGATACGCAGTATTTT,CASSYGDTQYF
TRBJ2-2,TRBD1,18,TRBV7-9,.,TGTGCCAGCAGCACACCGGGACAGGGGTTTTTGGTCACCGGGGAGCTGTTTTTT,CASSTPGQGFLVTGELFF
TRBJ1-6,TRBD1,15,TRBV28,few,TGTGCCAGCAGTTTCTCCGACAGGGTGAATTCACCCCTCCACTTT,CASSFSDRVNSPLHF
TRBJ2-7,TRBD1,13,TRBV7-8,.,TGTGCCAGCACCGTAGGGACAGGGAACGAGCAGTACTTC,CASTVGTGNEQYF
TRBJ1-1,.,15,TRBV19,once,TGTGCCACCACCTCGGCACAGGGAAGGATCACTGAAGCTTTCTTT,CATTSAQGRITEAFF